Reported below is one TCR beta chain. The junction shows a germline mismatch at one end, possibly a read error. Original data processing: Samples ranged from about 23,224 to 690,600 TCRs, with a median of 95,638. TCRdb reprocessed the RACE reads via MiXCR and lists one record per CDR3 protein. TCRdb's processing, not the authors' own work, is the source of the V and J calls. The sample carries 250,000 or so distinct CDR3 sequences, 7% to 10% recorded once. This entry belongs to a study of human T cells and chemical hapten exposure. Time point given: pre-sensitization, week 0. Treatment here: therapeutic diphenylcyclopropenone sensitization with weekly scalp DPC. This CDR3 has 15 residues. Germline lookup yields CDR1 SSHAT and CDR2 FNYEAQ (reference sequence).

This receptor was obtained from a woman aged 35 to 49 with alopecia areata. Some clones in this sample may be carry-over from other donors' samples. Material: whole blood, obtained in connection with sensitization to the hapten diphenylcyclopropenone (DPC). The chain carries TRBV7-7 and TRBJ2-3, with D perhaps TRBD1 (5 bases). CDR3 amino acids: CASSLGDSSTDTQYF. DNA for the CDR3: TGTGCTAGCAGCTTAGGGGATTCTAGCACAGATACGCAGTATTTT.